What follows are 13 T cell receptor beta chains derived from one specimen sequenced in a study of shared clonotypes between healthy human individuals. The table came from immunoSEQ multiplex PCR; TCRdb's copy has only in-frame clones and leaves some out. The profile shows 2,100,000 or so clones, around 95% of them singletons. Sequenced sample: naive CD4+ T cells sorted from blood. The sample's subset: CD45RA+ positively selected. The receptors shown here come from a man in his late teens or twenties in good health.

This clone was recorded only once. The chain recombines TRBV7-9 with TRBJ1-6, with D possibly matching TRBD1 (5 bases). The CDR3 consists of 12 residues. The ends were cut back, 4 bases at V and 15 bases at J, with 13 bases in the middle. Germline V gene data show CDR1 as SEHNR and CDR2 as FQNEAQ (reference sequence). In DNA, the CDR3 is TGTGCCAGCAGCTCCCAGGGAGGGCTCCTCCACTTT. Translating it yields CASSSQGGLLHF. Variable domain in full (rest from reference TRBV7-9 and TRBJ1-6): DTGVSQNPRHKITKRGQNVTFRCDPISEHNRLYWYRQTLGQGPEFLTYFQNEAQLEKSRLLSDRFSAERPKGSFSTLEIQRTEQGDSAMYLCASSSQGGLLHFGNGTRLTVT.

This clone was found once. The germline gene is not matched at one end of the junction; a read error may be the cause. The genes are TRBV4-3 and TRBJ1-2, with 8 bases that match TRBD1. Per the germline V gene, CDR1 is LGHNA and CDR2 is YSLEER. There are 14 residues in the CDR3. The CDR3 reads CASNQDRGNYGYTF. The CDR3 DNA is TGCGCCAGCAACCAAGACAGGGGTAACTATGGCTACACCTTC.

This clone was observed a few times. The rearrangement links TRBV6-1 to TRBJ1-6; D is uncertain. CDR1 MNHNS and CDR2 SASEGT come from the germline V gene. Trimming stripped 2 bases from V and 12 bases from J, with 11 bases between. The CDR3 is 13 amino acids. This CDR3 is CASSERIGGPLHF. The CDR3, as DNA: TGTGCCAGCAGTGAAAGAATTGGAGGACCCCTCCACTTT.

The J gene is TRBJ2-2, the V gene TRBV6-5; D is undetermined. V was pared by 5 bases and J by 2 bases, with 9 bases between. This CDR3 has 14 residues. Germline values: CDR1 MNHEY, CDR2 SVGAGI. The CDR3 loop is CASSATVNTGELFF. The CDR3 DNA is TGTGCCAGCAGTGCGACGGTTAACACCGGGGAGCTGTTTTTT.

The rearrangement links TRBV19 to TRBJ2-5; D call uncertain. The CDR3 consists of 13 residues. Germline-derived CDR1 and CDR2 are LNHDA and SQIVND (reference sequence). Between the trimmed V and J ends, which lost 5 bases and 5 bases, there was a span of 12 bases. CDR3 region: CASSSAYRETQYF. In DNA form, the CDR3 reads TGTGCCAGTAGTTCTGCGTATAGGGAGACCCAGTACTTC.

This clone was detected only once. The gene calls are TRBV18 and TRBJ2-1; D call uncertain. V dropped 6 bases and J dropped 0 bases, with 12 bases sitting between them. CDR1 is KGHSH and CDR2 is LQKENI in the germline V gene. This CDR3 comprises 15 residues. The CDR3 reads CASSESASSYNEQFF. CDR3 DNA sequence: TGTGCCAGCTCCGAGTCGGCGAGCTCCTACAATGAGCAGTTCTTC. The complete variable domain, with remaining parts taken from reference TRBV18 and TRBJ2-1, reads NAGVMQNPRHLVRRRGQEARLRCSPMKGHSHVYWYRQLPEEGLKFMVYLQKENIIDESGMPKERFSAEFPKEGPSILRIQQVVRGDSAAYFCASSESASSYNEQFFGPGTRLTVL.

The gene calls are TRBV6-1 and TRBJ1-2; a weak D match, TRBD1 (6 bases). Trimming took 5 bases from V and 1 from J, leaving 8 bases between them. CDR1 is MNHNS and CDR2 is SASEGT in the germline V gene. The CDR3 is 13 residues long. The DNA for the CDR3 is TGTGCCAGCAGTACACAGGGTAACTATGGCTACACCTTC. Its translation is CASSTQGNYGYTF.

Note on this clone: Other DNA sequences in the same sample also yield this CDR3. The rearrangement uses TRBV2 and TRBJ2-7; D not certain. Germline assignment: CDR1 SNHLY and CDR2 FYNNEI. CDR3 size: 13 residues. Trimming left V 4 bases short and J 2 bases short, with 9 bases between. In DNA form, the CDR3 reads TGTGCCAGCAGTGTTGGTGAAACCTACGAGCAGTACTTC. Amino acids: CASSVGETYEQYF.

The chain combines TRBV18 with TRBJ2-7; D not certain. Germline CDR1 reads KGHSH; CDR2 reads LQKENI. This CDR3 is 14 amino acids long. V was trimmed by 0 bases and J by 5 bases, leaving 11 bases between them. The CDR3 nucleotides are TGTGCCAGCTCACCACCGGGCCTATCCCACGAGCAGTACTTC. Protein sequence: CASSPPGLSHEQYF.

This chain's CDR3 is CASSQEGGRETQYF. The CDR3 DNA reads as TGCGCCAGCAGCCAAGAGGGGGGGAGAGAGACCCAGTACTTC. The V call is TRBV4-1, the J call TRBJ2-5; 7 nucleotides align to TRBD2. Germline lookup yields CDR1 MGHRA and CDR2 YSYEKL. Germline trimming cut 0 bases from V and 4 bases from J; bases unmatched to any gene: 2. The CDR3 has 14 residues.

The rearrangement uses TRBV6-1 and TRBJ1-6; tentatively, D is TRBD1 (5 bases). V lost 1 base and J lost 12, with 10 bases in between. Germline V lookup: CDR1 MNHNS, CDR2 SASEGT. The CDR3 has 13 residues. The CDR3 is CASSEGGGGPLHF. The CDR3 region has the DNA TGTGCCAGCAGTGAAGGGGGCGGGGGACCCCTCCACTTT.

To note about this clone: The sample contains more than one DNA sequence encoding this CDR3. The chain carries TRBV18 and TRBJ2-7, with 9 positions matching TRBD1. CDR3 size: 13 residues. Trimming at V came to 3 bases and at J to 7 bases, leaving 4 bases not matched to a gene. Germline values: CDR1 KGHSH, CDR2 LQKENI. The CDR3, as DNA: TGTGCCAGCTCACCCGGGACAGGGAGGGAGCAGTACTTC. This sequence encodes CASSPGTGREQYF.

DNA for the CDR3: TGTGCCAGCAGCCAAGCTAGGGGCACCGGGGAGCTGTTTTTT. Its protein product is CASSQARGTGELFF. The chain recombines TRBV11-2 with TRBJ2-2, with a weak D call TRBD1 (5 bases). Deletions cut 5 bases from V and 4 bases from J, with 11 bases between. The length of the CDR3 is 14 residues. Germline assignment: CDR1 SGHAT and CDR2 FQNNGV.